The rows below give T cell receptor beta chains drawn from one sample of a study of cytomegalovirus exposure and HLA in healthy donors. Clones were read by immunoSEQ multiplex PCR, and TCRdb kept only the in-frame ones, dropping some. This sample yields about 170,000 clones, of which about two thirds are seen a single time; about 2.5% belongs to the top ten. The sequencing sample was made of PBMCs. These receptors all stem from a human donor in good health. CDR3s include the opening cysteine and the closing phenylalanine or tryptophan. Each record gives: CDR3 protein, clone size, V gene. Clone size is given for some rows only: seen once, a few or many times, or a class if the clone is expanded.

CASSPAGRAGNTIYF NA TRBV7-6
CASSDVGQVDGYTF NA TRBV2
CASSYNRGVQPQHF few TRBV6-6
CASSPPRQINTEAFF NA TRBV18
CSVADSSSYEQYF NA TRBV29-1
CASSTRTGGNGELFF NA TRBV7-3
CASSFPGGYGYTF NA TRBV5-6
CASSLLTRNYGYTF NA TRBV7-2
CASSLAYRASSYEQYF NA TRBV7-9
CASSYSGGAADTQYF few TRBV6-5
CASSETGEVWGYTF few TRBV2
CAIRPSSGGTDTQYF NA TRBV10-3
CASSYGGGGKTQYF NA TRBV6-5
CAWSSGHYGYTF NA TRBV30
CASSPSTGYTEAFF NA TRBV28
CASAGGFDVYEQYF NA TRBV7-2
CASSYGTFGSPLHF NA TRBV27
CATSRDLYRVGDTGELFF NA TRBV15
CAWSTGSYEQYF NA TRBV30
CASSTDRAFPLTDTQYF NA TRBV7-2
CASSIPGGYTEAFF NA TRBV19
CASSRAGARTDTQYF NA TRBV6-1
CASSVRQGLSYNSPLHF NA TRBV27
CASSLTSGGMKTQYF NA TRBV5-1
CASSLTPTNGYTF NA TRBV7-3
CASSLGTGGYGYTF NA TRBV5-6
CASRLAVQETQYF NA TRBV4-2
CASTPRTICEAFF NA TRBV28
CASRPDRLNTEAFF NA TRBV27
CASSSGRGAYLGYGYTF NA TRBV5-5
CASTRRGTQYF NA TRBV7-9
CASSRAGSGGADEQYF NA TRBV11-3
CASSSTPGQGATEAFF NA TRBV18
CASSSRNYGYTF NA TRBV5-8
CASSLVRNYGYTF few TRBV7-8
CASSLEGADYGYTF NA TRBV7-3
CASSLRSLAQTEAFF NA TRBV7-2
CSVVQQETQYF once TRBV29-1
CASTDTSRYGYTF NA TRBV25-1
CASSGTGGNTEAFF NA TRBV11-1
CASSPGPGADYGYTF few TRBV18
CASSPNEKLFF NA TRBV7-8
CASSIDTNYGYTF NA TRBV19
CASSQGSSGANVLTF few TRBV5-1
CASSSDRGHEQYF NA TRBV2
CASSLTGEHSPLHF NA TRBV5-6
CASSVVGDYTF NA TRBV5-6
CASSQPGPYNSPLRF NA TRBV4-1
CSTQQGDTEAFF NA TRBV29-1
CASSLTGGTDYGYTF NA TRBV7-3
CASSIGLAGSRETQYF NA TRBV19
CSVVQGCDYTF once TRBV29-1
CASSIRTGSEAFF few TRBV19
CASSWDRGFHEQYF NA TRBV25-1
CASSSGGSGNQPQHF NA TRBV5-4